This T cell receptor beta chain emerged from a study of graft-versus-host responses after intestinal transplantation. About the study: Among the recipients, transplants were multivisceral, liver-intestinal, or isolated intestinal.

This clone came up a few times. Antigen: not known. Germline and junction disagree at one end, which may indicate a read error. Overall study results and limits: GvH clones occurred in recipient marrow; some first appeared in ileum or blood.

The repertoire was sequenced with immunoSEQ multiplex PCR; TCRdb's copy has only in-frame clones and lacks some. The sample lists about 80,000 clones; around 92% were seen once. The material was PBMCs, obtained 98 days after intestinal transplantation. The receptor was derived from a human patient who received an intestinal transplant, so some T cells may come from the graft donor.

The CDR3 here is CASSPNDKEQFF. DNA of the CDR3: TGTGCCAGCAGTCCTAACGACAAGGAGCAGTTCTTC. The chain has TRBV6-5 and TRBJ2-1; no clear D. Germline V lookup: CDR1 MNHEY, CDR2 SVGAGI. The CDR3 sequence is 12 residues long.